This T cell receptor beta chain was captured in a study of T cells after yellow fever vaccination. This clonotype was counted many times. Its matching antigen is unknown. The CDR3 consists of 17 residues. V was pared by 0 bases and J by 0 bases, with 14 bases between. Germline V gene sequence: CDR1 SGHDN, CDR2 FVKESK. Study-wide points: The secondary response was weaker but peaked faster, day 5 versus 15. Sorted repertoires could include abundant contaminating clonotypes from bulk cells.

UMIs and a universal primer site were added when TCR cDNA was made by 5'RACE template switching. TCRdb analysed the 5' RACE reads with MiXCR anew, one entry per CDR3 protein. The sample comprises around 63,000 distinct CDR3 sequences, roughly 7.3% of which are singletons, and 35% to 40% rests with the top ten. This receptor was obtained from a man aged 30 to 39 who received the YFV17D yellow fever vaccine. The source material was CD8+ T cells sorted from PBMCs, sampled 15 days after the yellow fever booster vaccination. The chain recombines TRBV14 with TRBJ2-5; no definite D call. CDR3 amino acids: CASSQEAELLYQETQYF. CDR3 DNA sequence: TGTGCCAGCAGCCAAGAGGCGGAGCTCTTGTACCAAGAGACCCAGTACTTC.